This TCR beta chain was profiled in a study of blood T cell repertoires in COVID-19. Generated by immunoSEQ multiplex PCR, the TCRdb table keeps only in-frame clones and is missing some. This table has under 300,000 clones, less than 90% appearing once. Germline CDR1 is SGHVS and CDR2 is FQNEAQ. V dropped 1 base and J dropped 1 base, with 5 bases sitting between them. The CDR3 length is 14 residues. Source material: peripheral blood. This sequence originates from a man in his 60s with acute or convalescent COVID-19. The chain carries TRBV7-8 and TRBJ2-1; D unresolved. CDR3 nucleotides: TGTGCCAGCAGCTTAGTCAGGTCCTACAATGAGCAGTTCTTC. Protein product: CASSLVRSYNEQFF.